This TCR beta chain came from a study of PD-L1 blockade in urothelial cancer. Study details: Peripheral blood specimens exhibited a median yield of approximately 150,000 T cells.

This CDR3 is 17 amino acids long. Germline loops: CDR1 SGHTA, CDR2 FQGNSA. Between the trimmed V and J ends, which lost 3 bases and 2 bases, there was a span of 14 bases. This clone was seen just once. Profiling relied on immunoSEQ multiplex PCR, and the TCRdb table lists in-frame clones only, not all of them. The sample carries about 43,000 clones, approximately 90% recorded once. The source was PBMCs, collected around atezolizumab (anti-PD-L1) treatment. The TCR was taken from a woman aged 55 to 70 with urothelial cancer. The chain combines TRBV7-2 with TRBJ2-6; D possibly corresponds to TRBD1 (5 bases). The CDR3 region is CASSFRGLGPGANVLTF. The CDR3 DNA reads TGTGCCAGCAGCTTTAGGGGCCTTGGGCCTGGGGCCAACGTCCTGACTTTC.